This is a list of T cell receptor beta chains from one sample in a study of CD8 T cells in Susac syndrome. MiXCR, applied by TCRdb to the immunoSEQ multiplex PCR reads, yields one record per CDR3 protein. The sample lists fewer than 95,000 distinct CDR3 sequences, about 96% occurring once. The sample consisted of CD8+ T cells from PBMCs. These receptors originate from a human donor with Susac syndrome. Each CDR3 is given with its conserved first and last residue. The D gene is left open where the match is weak. Expanded clones get a size class; other rows say once, few or many, or leave the size out.

size: NA; D: NA; V: TRBV5-1; J: TRBJ2-6; CDR3: CASSLAVSGANVLTF; DNA: TGCGCCAGCAGCTTGGCCGTCTCTGGGGCCAACGTCCTGACTTTC
size: NA; D: TRBD1; V: TRBV7-2; J: TRBJ1-2; CDR3: CASSLAGQSNYGYTF; DNA: TGTGCCAGCAGCCTGGCGGGACAGTCTAACTATGGCTACACCTTC
size: NA; D: NA; V: TRBV15; J: TRBJ2-5; CDR3: CATSTPPGSHVETQYF; DNA: TGTGCCACCAGCACCCCCCCCGGGAGTCACGTCGAGACCCAGTACTTC
size: NA; D: NA; V: TRBV30; J: TRBJ2-2; CDR3: CAWSRTGELFF; DNA: TGTGCCTGGAGTCGAACCGGGGAGCTGTTTTTT
size: NA; D: TRBD1; V: TRBV12-3/TRBV12-4; J: TRBJ2-5; CDR3: CASSLDRGRQETQYF; DNA: TGTGCCAGCAGTTTAGACAGGGGCCGCCAAGAGACCCAGTACTTC
size: NA; D: TRBD2; V: TRBV29-1; J: TRBJ2-1; CDR3: CSVDVSGGSGNEQFF; DNA: TGCAGCGTTGATGTTTCGGGGGGGTCGGGTAATGAGCAGTTCTTC
size: NA; D: TRBD1; V: TRBV29-1; J: TRBJ1-4; CDR3: CSVAGTGEKLFF; DNA: TGCAGCGTGGCCGGGACAGGTGAAAAACTGTTTTTT
size: NA; D: TRBD1; V: TRBV12-3/TRBV12-4; J: TRBJ1-1; CDR3: CASSLGTGVRGTEAFF; DNA: TGTGCCAGCAGTTTAGGGACAGGAGTCCGGGGCACTGAAGCTTTCTTT
size: NA; D: NA; V: TRBV4-3; J: TRBJ2-3; CDR3: CASSQDQGKDQQSTDTQYF; DNA: TGCGCCAGCAGCCAAGATCAAGGGAAGGACCAGCAGAGCACAGATACGCAGTATTTT
size: NA; D: NA; V: TRBV6-6; J: TRBJ1-3; CDR3: CASSYLRAGNTIYF; DNA: TGTGCCAGCAGTTACTTACGGGCTGGAAACACCATATATTTT
size: NA; D: TRBD1; V: TRBV30; J: TRBJ1-2; CDR3: CAWTRDRGNPSTF; DNA: TGTGCCTGGACCCGGGACAGAGGGAATCCTAGTACCTTC
size: NA; D: TRBD1; V: TRBV5-1; J: TRBJ2-3; CDR3: CASSFGGQGSTDTQYF; DNA: TGCGCCAGCAGCTTTGGGGGACAGGGGAGCACAGATACGCAGTATTTT
size: NA; D: NA; V: TRBV4-1; J: TRBJ1-1; CDR3: CASRLKGDTEAFF; DNA: TGCGCCAGCAGGCTCAAGGGAGACACTGAAGCTTTCTTT
size: NA; D: NA; V: TRBV20-1; J: TRBJ1-4; CDR3: CSARDSGEAEKLFF; DNA: TGCAGTGCTAGAGACTCCGGGGAGGCGGAAAAACTGTTTTTT
size: NA; D: TRBD1; V: TRBV20-1; J: TRBJ1-1; CDR3: CSAPPPDRVGTEAFF; DNA: TGCAGTGCCCCCCCTCCGGACAGGGTGGGCACTGAAGCTTTCTTT
size: few; D: NA; V: TRBV5-4; J: TRBJ2-7; CDR3: CASSSPYEQYF; DNA: TGTGCCAGCAGCTCCCCCTACGAGCAGTACTTC
size: NA; D: NA; V: TRBV4-3; J: TRBJ2-7; CDR3: CASSQDIGPMVYEQYF; DNA: TGCGCCAGCAGCCAAGATATAGGACCGATGGTTTACGAGCAGTACTTC
size: NA; D: NA; V: TRBV5-4; J: TRBJ2-6; CDR3: CASSADREAGANVLTF; DNA: TGTGCCAGCAGCGCCGACAGGGAGGCTGGGGCCAACGTCCTGACTTTC
size: NA; D: TRBD1; V: TRBV5-1; J: TRBJ1-5; CDR3: CASSLEAGGLDQPQHF; DNA: TGCGCCAGCAGCTTGGAGGCAGGGGGCCTCGATCAGCCCCAGCATTTT
size: once; D: TRBD1; V: TRBV6-5; J: TRBJ2-7; CDR3: CASSNHRGLDYEQYF; DNA: TGTGCCAGCAGCAACCACAGGGGTTTAGACTACGAGCAGTACTTC
size: once; D: NA; V: TRBV6-5; J: TRBJ2-1; CDR3: CASSYGLGGIGEQFF; DNA: TGTGCCAGCAGTTACGGCCTTGGGGGGATAGGTGAGCAGTTCTTC
size: NA; D: TRBD1; V: TRBV24-1; J: TRBJ1-2; CDR3: CATSEPDRAYGYTF; DNA: TGTGCCACCAGTGAGCCTGACAGGGCCTATGGCTACACCTTC
size: NA; D: TRBD2; V: TRBV5-1; J: TRBJ2-2; CDR3: CASDPTGTSGPGELFF; DNA: TGCGCCAGCGACCCAACCGGGACTAGCGGTCCCGGGGAGCTGTTTTTT
size: once; D: NA; V: TRBV6-2/TRBV6-3; J: TRBJ1-1; CDR3: CASSSPFGGNTEAFF; DNA: TGTGCCAGCAGTTCTCCTTTCGGGGGGAACACTGAAGCTTTCTTT
size: NA; D: NA; V: TRBV19; J: TRBJ2-7; CDR3: CASSWGYEQYF; DNA: TGTGCCAGTAGTTGGGGTTACGAGCAGTACTTC
size: NA; D: TRBD2; V: TRBV28; J: TRBJ2-6; CDR3: CASSSERGPGANVLTF; DNA: TGTGCCAGCAGCTCGGAGCGGGGTCCTGGGGCCAACGTCCTGACTTTC
size: NA; D: NA; V: TRBV7-6; J: TRBJ1-4; CDR3: CASSPSGPTNEKLFF; DNA: TGTGCCAGCAGCCCAAGCGGGCCCACTAATGAAAAACTGTTTTTT
size: NA; D: TRBD1; V: TRBV5-1; J: TRBJ1-2; CDR3: CASSLGQGARGYTF; DNA: TGCGCCAGCAGCTTGGGGCAGGGGGCGCGTGGCTACACCTTC
size: NA; D: NA; V: TRBV20-1; J: TRBJ2-7; CDR3: CSARGSGATPGEYF; DNA: TGCAGTGCTAGAGGTTCAGGGGCGACCCCCGGGGAGTACTTC
size: once; D: NA; V: TRBV20-1; J: TRBJ1-1; CDR3: CSARPVNENTEAFF; DNA: TGCAGTGCTAGGCCAGTGAACGAGAACACTGAAGCTTTCTTT
size: NA; D: NA; V: TRBV30; J: TRBJ1-3; CDR3: CAWSVGQSGNTIYF; DNA: TGTGCCTGGAGTGTAGGGCAGTCGGGAAACACCATATATTTT
size: NA; D: NA; V: TRBV9; J: TRBJ1-1; CDR3: CASSVAAGEEAFF; DNA: TGTGCCAGCAGCGTAGCGGCGGGGGAAGAAGCTTTCTTT
size: NA; D: NA; V: TRBV7-2; J: TRBJ1-1; CDR3: CASSPRVSNTEAFF; DNA: TGTGCCAGCAGCCCACGCGTATCGAACACTGAAGCTTTCTTT
size: NA; D: NA; V: TRBV7-9; J: TRBJ1-6; CDR3: CASSPTVYNSPLHF; DNA: TGTGCCAGCAGCCCGACAGTTTATAATTCACCCCTCCACTTT
size: NA; D: NA; V: TRBV5-1; J: TRBJ1-2; CDR3: CASSLGNGYTF; DNA: TGCGCCAGCAGCTTGGGGAATGGCTACACCTTC
size: NA; D: NA; V: TRBV11-1; J: TRBJ2-7; CDR3: CASSLPNYEQYF; DNA: TGTGCCAGCAGCCTACCGAATTACGAGCAGTACTTC
size: NA; D: TRBD1; V: TRBV20-1; J: TRBJ1-5; CDR3: CSAPGGPQHF; DNA: TGCAGTGCCCCAGGGGGCCCCCAGCATTTT
size: once; D: TRBD2; V: TRBV3-1; J: TRBJ2-5; CDR3: CASSQEGGGGRGETQYF; DNA: TGTGCCAGCAGCCAAGAAGGCGGGGGGGGCCGTGGAGAGACCCAGTACTTC
size: NA; D: TRBD2; V: TRBV18; J: TRBJ2-1; CDR3: CASSPGLAGDNEQFF; DNA: TGTGCCAGCTCACCGGGACTAGCGGGGGACAATGAGCAGTTCTTC
size: NA; D: NA; V: TRBV20-1; J: TRBJ2-5; CDR3: CSAREYDSFQETQYF; DNA: TGCAGTGCTAGAGAATATGACAGCTTTCAAGAGACCCAGTACTTC
size: NA; D: NA; V: TRBV15; J: TRBJ1-2; CDR3: CATSRDQGAGYTF; DNA: TGTGCCACCAGCAGAGATCAGGGTGCTGGCTACACCTTC
size: few; D: NA; V: TRBV20-1; J: TRBJ2-7; CDR3: CSARDQLVSYEQYF; DNA: TGCAGTGCTAGAGATCAACTGGTCTCCTACGAGCAGTACTTC
size: NA; D: NA; V: TRBV20-1; J: TRBJ1-1; CDR3: CSASGGTEAFF; DNA: TGCAGTGCTAGCGGTGGGACTGAAGCTTTCTTT
size: NA; D: NA; V: TRBV24-1; J: TRBJ2-3; CDR3: CATSGRHSTDTQYF; DNA: TGTGCCACCTCGGGCAGACATAGCACAGATACGCAGTATTTT
size: NA; D: NA; V: TRBV3-1; J: TRBJ1-2; CDR3: CASSQYPGTLGYTF; DNA: TGTGCCAGCAGCCAATACCCGGGGACTCTTGGCTACACCTTC
size: NA; D: TRBD1; V: TRBV20-1; J: TRBJ1-5; CDR3: CSALRDRGDQPQHF; DNA: TGCAGTGCTCTCCGGGACAGGGGCGATCAGCCCCAGCATTTT
size: few; D: NA; V: TRBV29-1; J: TRBJ1-2; CDR3: CSVEKGMSYTF; DNA: TGCAGCGTTGAAAAAGGCATGAGCTACACCTTC
size: NA; D: TRBD1; V: TRBV4-3; J: TRBJ1-2; CDR3: CASSQELGQDNYGYTF; DNA: TGCGCCAGCAGCCAAGAGCTCGGACAGGACAACTATGGCTACACCTTC
size: NA; D: NA; V: TRBV20-1; J: TRBJ1-2; CDR3: CSARSTELADGYTF; DNA: TGCAGTGCTAGATCTACAGAACTAGCCGATGGCTACACCTTC
size: NA; D: NA; V: TRBV19; J: TRBJ2-7; CDR3: CASSPRTPGQPHEQYF; DNA: TGTGCCAGTAGCCCCCGCACGCCCGGACAGCCCCACGAGCAGTACTTC
size: NA; D: NA; V: TRBV9; J: TRBJ2-6; CDR3: CASSVARSGANVLTF; DNA: TGTGCCAGCAGCGTAGCCCGATCTGGGGCCAACGTCCTGACTTTC
size: NA; D: NA; V: TRBV15; J: TRBJ1-1; CDR3: CATSTGADTTEAFF; DNA: TGTGCCACCAGCACAGGGGCCGACACGACTGAAGCTTTCTTT
size: NA; D: NA; V: TRBV28; J: TRBJ2-5; CDR3: CASTSNGARGETQYF; DNA: TGTGCCAGCACTTCCAACGGGGCCCGAGGGGAGACCCAGTACTTC
size: NA; D: TRBD2; V: TRBV30; J: TRBJ2-3; CDR3: CAWSVQLAGWRHF; DNA: TGTGCCTGGAGTGTACAACTAGCGGGCTGGCGGCATTTT
size: NA; D: NA; V: TRBV6-5; J: TRBJ1-2; CDR3: CASSSRLGLSGYGYTF; DNA: TGTGCCAGCAGTTCCCGCCTGGGACTTTCCGGTTATGGCTACACCTTC
size: NA; D: TRBD1; V: TRBV7-2; J: TRBJ1-2; CDR3: CASTQRGTGVYGYTF; DNA: TGTGCCAGCACCCAGAGGGGGACAGGGGTCTATGGCTACACCTTC
size: NA; D: TRBD2; V: TRBV4-3; J: TRBJ2-3; CDR3: CASSQDWVAGGSSTDTQYF; DNA: TGCGCCAGCAGCCAAGATTGGGTAGCGGGGGGCTCTAGCACAGATACGCAGTATTTT